One sample yielded the 11 T cell receptor beta chains listed below, sequenced in a study of cytomegalovirus exposure and HLA in healthy donors. The primer mix had 60 Vbeta and 13 Jbeta primers. This table comes from immunoSEQ multiplex PCR, and its TCRdb copy is limited to in-frame clones, with some not included. The sample has about 82,000 clones, about 77% seen once. Input material: PBMCs. These receptors all stem from a man in his forties or fifties in good health and CMV-seronegative.

The V call is TRBV6-1, the J call TRBJ1-3; 9 bases agree with TRBD1. The CDR3 runs 14 residues. Germline V gene sequence: CDR1 MNHNS, CDR2 SASEGT. The junction had 7 bases not matched to a gene; V was cut back by 10 bases and J by 3 bases. Written as DNA, the CDR3 is TGTGCCATCCGACAGGGGGGAGGTGGAAACACCATATATTTT. The encoded protein is CAIRQGGGGNTIYF.

The chain joins TRBV2 to TRBJ1-2; the D gene is possibly TRBD1 (5 bases). Germline-derived CDR1 and CDR2 are SNHLY and FYNNEI. There are 14 residues in the CDR3. Trimming cost V 0 bases and J 6 bases, with 11 bases left between them. The CDR3 DNA reads as TGTGCCAGCAGTGAAGCGCGACAGAAGCATGGCTACACCTTC. Translated: CASSEARQKHGYTF.

The genes are TRBV9 and TRBJ2-1; D is possibly TRBD1 (5 bases). Germline CDR1 reads SGDLS; CDR2 reads YYNGEE. Trimming left V 0 bases short and J 6 bases short, with 13 bases between. The CDR3 runs 15 residues. The CDR3: CASSVEQVLSNEQFF. The CDR3 bases are TGTGCCAGCAGCGTAGAACAGGTCCTAAGCAATGAGCAGTTCTTC.

V is TRBV5-6 and J is TRBJ1-4, with D perhaps TRBD1 (5 bases). CDR1 is SGHDT, CDR2 YYEEEE, per germline. CDR3 length: 15 amino acids. V lost 1 base and J 6 bases, leaving 13 bases between the germline ends. The chain's CDR3 is CASSLLGGEDEKLFF. CDR3 sequence (DNA): TGTGCCAGCAGCTTGTTAGGAGGGGAGGATGAAAAACTGTTTTTT.

The sample holds a few counts of this clone. Here the CDR3 DNA reads TGTGCCATCAGTGGAATACAGAGCTCCTACAATGAGCAGTTCTTC. Protein product: CAISGIQSSYNEQFF. The chain combines TRBV10-3 with TRBJ2-1; D unresolved. The CDR3 loop spans 15 amino acids. Trimming left V 4 bases short and J 0 bases short, with 10 bases between. Germline CDR1 ENHRY, CDR2 SYGVKD.

This clone was observed a handful of times. The chain links TRBV5-1 to TRBJ1-3, with 7 bases aligning to TRBD1. This CDR3 has 17 residues. The ends lost 5 bases at V and 1 base at J; junction bases unmatched: 12. Germline CDR1 SGHRS, CDR2 YFSETQ. The CDR3 loop is CASRRDPDRASGNTIYF. CDR3 nucleotide sequence: TGCGCCAGCAGACGAGACCCCGACAGGGCGTCTGGAAACACCATATATTTT. The whole variable domain, remainder taken from reference TRBV5-1 and TRBJ1-3, is KAGVTQTPRYLIKTRGQQVTLSCSPISGHRSVSWYQQTPGQGLQFLFEYFSETQRNKGNFPGRFSGRQFSNSRSEMNVSTLELGDSALYLCASRRDPDRASGNTIYFGEGSWLTVV.

This clone occurred once. The V gene is TRBV18, the J gene TRBJ1-2, with D perhaps TRBD1 (5 bases). V was shortened by 2 bases and J by 4 bases, with 17 bases between the two germline ends. In germline, CDR1 is KGHSH, CDR2 LQKENI. This CDR3 has 16 amino acids. The CDR3 reads CASSPDQQLGGYGYTF. The DNA for the CDR3 is TGTGCCAGCTCACCAGACCAGCAGCTCGGGGGCTATGGCTACACCTTC.

V gene TRBV5-1 combines with J gene TRBJ2-5; TRBD1 matches at 9 bases. Looked up from germline, CDR1 is SGHRS and CDR2 is YFSETQ. CDR3 length equals 15 residues. V gave up 0 bases and J gave up 4 bases; unmatched junction bases: 4. CDR3 residues: CASSLDRGRRETQYF. CDR3 bases: TGCGCCAGCAGCTTGGACAGGGGGCGAAGAGAGACCCAGTACTTC. Variable domain in full (rest from reference TRBV5-1 and TRBJ2-5): KAGVTQTPRYLIKTRGQQVTLSCSPISGHRSVSWYQQTPGQGLQFLFEYFSETQRNKGNFPGRFSGRQFSNSRSEMNVSTLELGDSALYLCASSLDRGRRETQYFGPGTRLLVL.

The chain has TRBV4-2 and TRBJ2-4, with 7 bases identical to TRBD1. Germline assignment: CDR1 LGHNA and CDR2 YNFKEQ. CDR3 size: 13 residues. The trim removed 0 bases at V and 13 bases at J, leaving 6 bases unmatched. CDR3 sequence reads: CASSQDRTGQQYF. In DNA form, the CDR3 reads TGTGCCAGCAGCCAAGATCGAACGGGACAGCAGTACTTC.

This clone was picked up a small number of times. A read error may account for a junction end that differs from germline. The rearrangement links TRBV5-6 to TRBJ1-4, with D possibly being TRBD1 (5 bases). Germline CDR1 reads SGHDT; CDR2 reads YYEEEE. This CDR3 comprises 13 residues. The CDR3 loop reads CASSFGRTGNLLF. The CDR3 nucleotides are TGTGCCAGCAGCTTTGGCAGAACAGGCAATCTCCTTTTT.

This clone came up once. V gene TRBV7-9 combines with J gene TRBJ2-3, with 8 positions matching TRBD2. Germline V lookup: CDR1 SEHNR, CDR2 FQNEAQ (reference sequence). The CDR3 consists of 15 residues. With V trimmed by 2 bases and J by 2 bases, 3 bases remained unmatched. CDR3 nucleotides: TGTGCCAGCAGCTTACCGGGACTAGTCACAGATACGCAGTATTTT. Its protein product is CASSLPGLVTDTQYF.